The sample holds one count of the clone carrying this T cell receptor (beta chain). The sample originates from a study of blood T cell repertoires in COVID-19. Residents of over 20 US areas, aged about 18 to 100 years, made up the participants. Sequencing used immunoSEQ multiplex PCR; TCRdb keeps in-frame clones, though not all of them. The table records 270,000 or so clones, roughly 93% of them present only once. The germline V gene has CDR1 SGHVS and CDR2 FQNEAQ. The CDR3 contains 13 residues. The V and J ends lost 5 bases and 2 bases respectively, with 7 bases between them. The clonotype comes from a middle-aged woman with acute COVID-19. This chain joins TRBV7-8 and TRBJ1-5; the D is unclear. Sequencing was done on a sample of PBMCs or T cells enriched from blood (not recorded which). The CDR3 loop is CASSNKRNQPQHF. The CDR3 DNA is TGTGCCAGCAGCAACAAACGCAATCAGCCCCAGCATTTT.